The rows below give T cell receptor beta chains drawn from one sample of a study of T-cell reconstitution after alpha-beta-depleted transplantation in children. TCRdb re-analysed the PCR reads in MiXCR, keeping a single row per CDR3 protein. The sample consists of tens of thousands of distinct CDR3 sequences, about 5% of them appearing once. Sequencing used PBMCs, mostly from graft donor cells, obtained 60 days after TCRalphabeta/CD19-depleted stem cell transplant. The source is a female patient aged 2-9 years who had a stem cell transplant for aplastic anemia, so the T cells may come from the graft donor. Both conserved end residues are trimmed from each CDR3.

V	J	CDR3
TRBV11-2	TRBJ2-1	ASSLVGGGNNEQF
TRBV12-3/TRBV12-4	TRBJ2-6	ASSLWGFSGANVLT
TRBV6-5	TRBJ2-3	ASSYNTDTQY
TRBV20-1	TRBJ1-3	SAVGGSGNTIY
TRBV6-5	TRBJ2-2	ASSYLPPSSGGAAGELF
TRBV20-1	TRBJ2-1	SAIRDSEYNEQF
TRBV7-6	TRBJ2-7	ASRPPGTGGRTASYEQY
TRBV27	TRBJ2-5	ASRRLAGGRETQY
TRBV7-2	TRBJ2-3	ASSPPGRRGGTDTQY
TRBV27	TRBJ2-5	ASSSWPGGGETQY
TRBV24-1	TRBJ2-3	ATSGGRDLVSTDTQY
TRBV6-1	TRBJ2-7	ASRKRTGLSYEQY
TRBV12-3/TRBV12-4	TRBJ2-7	ASSLGGGQPSAEQY
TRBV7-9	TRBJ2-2	ASSLTSGINTGELF
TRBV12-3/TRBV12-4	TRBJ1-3	ASSLNEIISGNTIY
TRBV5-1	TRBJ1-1	ASSLGPPTGTEAF
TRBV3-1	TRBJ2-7	ASSQGRGTLN
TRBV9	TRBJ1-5	ASSVDPVDQPQH
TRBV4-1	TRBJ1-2	ASSQGDPRGNYGYT
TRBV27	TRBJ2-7	ASSLVGRDRGAYEQY
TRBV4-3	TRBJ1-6	ASSQEEGSYNSPLH
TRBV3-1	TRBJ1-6	ASSSGMKNSPLH
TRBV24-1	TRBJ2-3	ATSDPQGQGADTQY
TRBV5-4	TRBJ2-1	ASSLGGGASNEQF
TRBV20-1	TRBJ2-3	SARGIRGDTQY
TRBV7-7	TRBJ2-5	ASSLGTGLETQY
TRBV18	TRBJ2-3	ASSPRGADTQY
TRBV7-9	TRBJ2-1	ASSLLAGANNEQF
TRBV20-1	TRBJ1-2	SARDMGGDYGYT
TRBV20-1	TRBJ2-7	SASGRTSYEQY
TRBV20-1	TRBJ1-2	SARARYGYT
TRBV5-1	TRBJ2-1	ASNLKLAGAFEQF
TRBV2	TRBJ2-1	ASNNGRGEQF
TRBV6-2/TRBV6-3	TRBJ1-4	ASSPADEKLF
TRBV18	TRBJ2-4	ASSSGPKNIQY
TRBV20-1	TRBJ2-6	SAIRTGANVLT
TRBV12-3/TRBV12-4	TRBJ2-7	ASSLTGDEQY
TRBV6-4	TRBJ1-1	ASSAQGDTEAF
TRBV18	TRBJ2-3	ASSPTTSGRDTQY
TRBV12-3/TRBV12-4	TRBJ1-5	ASSDRVRQPQH
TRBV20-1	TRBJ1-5	SALAQAQH
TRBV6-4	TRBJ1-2	ASSDNYGYT
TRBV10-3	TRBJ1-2	AISAENRGLDGYT